Below, 16 T cell receptor beta chains from the same sample are listed, as sequenced in a study of cytomegalovirus exposure and HLA in healthy donors (dated by TCRdb to about 2017). The library was built by means of the immunoSEQ multiplex PCR assay. A mixture of 60 forward primers for TCR Vbeta segments and 13 reverse primers for TCR Jbeta segments was used in the multiplex PCR. TCRdb carries this immuneACCESS record with in-frame sequences only. Its versions omit some clonotypes, under half of them owing to an unresolved V gene in the studies checked, with the rest unexplained. The sample records about 94,000 clones, roughly 80% of which are singletons. The ten largest make up 9% to 12% of the sample. Sequencing was performed on PBMCs. All receptors derive from a human donor in good health.

The chain recombines TRBV7-2 with TRBJ2-3; possible D gene TRBD2, 5 bases. Trimming cost V 0 bases and J 3 bases, with 7 bases left between them. Germline values: CDR1 SGHTA, CDR2 FQGNSA. This CDR3 comprises 14 residues. CDR3 sequence (DNA): TGTGCCAGCAGCTTAGCTACTAGGACAGATACGCAGTATTTT. It codes for CASSLATRTDTQYF.

The chain uses TRBV19 and TRBJ2-1; TRBD2 matches 8 bases. V shed 7 bases, J shed 2 bases, and the junction held 7 bases outside the gene matches. The CDR3 has 15 residues. The germline V gene has CDR1 LNHDA and CDR2 SQIVND (reference sequence). The CDR3 loop is CASMISGGPYNEQFF. The CDR3 DNA follows: TGTGCCAGTATGATATCGGGAGGGCCCTACAATGAGCAGTTCTTC.

The J gene is TRBJ2-5, the V gene TRBV2; a weak D match, TRBD2 (5 bases). V lost 0 bases and J 6 bases, leaving 11 bases between the germline ends. Germline V lookup: CDR1 SNHLY, CDR2 FYNNEI. This CDR3 comprises 14 residues. This CDR3 is CASSEARVEQTQYF. CDR3 DNA: TGTGCCAGCAGTGAAGCGCGGGTAGAACAGACCCAGTACTTC.

This clone was observed a few times. J is TRBJ2-7 and V is TRBV28, with a possible D match to TRBD2 (6 bases). V dropped 7 bases and J dropped 6 bases, with 19 bases sitting between them. CDR1 and CDR2 (germline): MDHEN, SYDVKM. The CDR3 runs to 14 residues. The CDR3 region has the DNA TGTGCCAGCACCCGAGGGACCGGGGGATTCGAGCAGTACTTC. Its protein is CASTRGTGGFEQYF.

This chain links TRBV5-1 with TRBJ1-2; D is uncertain. The CDR3 spans 13 residues. The germline CDR1 and CDR2 sequences are SGHRS and YFSETQ. V gave up 0 bases and J gave up 4 bases, with 7 bases separating them. CDR3 sequence (DNA): TGCGCCAGCAGCTTGGGCGGAGGCTATGGCTACACCTTC. This codes for CASSLGGGYGYTF. Supplemented by reference TRBV5-1 and TRBJ1-2, the full variable domain reads KAGVTQTPRYLIKTRGQQVTLSCSPISGHRSVSWYQQTPGQGLQFLFEYFSETQRNKGNFPGRFSGRQFSNSRSEMNVSTLELGDSALYLCASSLGGGYGYTFGSGTRLTVV.

The chain carries TRBV7-6 and TRBJ1-1, with D perhaps TRBD1 (6 bases). Trimming shortened V by 1 base and J by 4 bases, and 10 bases separated the two germline ends. This CDR3 spans 14 amino acids. Germline lookup yields CDR1 SGHVS and CDR2 FNYEAQ. The CDR3 protein is CASSLEGGGTEAFF. The DNA for the CDR3 is TGTGCCAGCAGCTTAGAGGGAGGGGGCACTGAAGCTTTCTTT.

The chain couples TRBV5-1 to TRBJ2-2; 7 bases agree with TRBD1. From germline, CDR1 is SGHRS and CDR2 YFSETQ. With V trimmed by 6 bases and J by 1 base, 9 bases remained unmatched. CDR3 length: 16 residues. CDR3 sequence reads: CASTDPGQKNTGELFF. CDR3 DNA sequence: TGCGCCAGCACTGACCCGGGACAGAAGAACACCGGGGAGCTGTTTTTT.

The rearrangement joins TRBV9 to TRBJ1-1; D uncertain. The CDR3 is 14 residues long. With 2 bases removed from V and 6 bases from J, the gap between germline ends came to 14 bases. CDR1 SGDLS and CDR2 YYNGEE come from the germline V gene. CDR3 amino acids: CASSVVGKMAEAFF. The CDR3, as DNA: TGTGCCAGCAGCGTCGTCGGGAAAATGGCTGAAGCTTTCTTT.

The J gene is TRBJ2-5, the V gene TRBV7-3; tentatively, D is TRBD2 (6 bases). The CDR3 consists of 15 residues. Trimming left V 2 bases short and J 1 base short, with 11 bases between. CDR1 and CDR2 from the germline V gene are SGHTA and FQGTGA. DNA for the CDR3: TGTGCCAGCAGCTTAGACGGGGGAATCCAAGAGACCCAGTACTTC. Its translation: CASSLDGGIQETQYF.

The CDR3 is CASSRGVAGGPPDTQYF. CDR3 DNA sequence: TGCGCCAGCAGTCGTGGCGTGGCGGGAGGGCCTCCAGATACGCAGTATTTT. The rearrangement joins TRBV5-1 to TRBJ2-3; TRBD2 aligns across 9 bases. Germline V CDR1 and CDR2: SGHRS, YFSETQ. CDR3 length: 17 residues. The junction had 14 bases not matched to a gene; V was cut back by 5 bases and J by 4 bases.

The chain is built from TRBV29-1 and TRBJ1-2, with unresolved D. The germline gives CDR1 SQVTM, CDR2 ANQGSEA. CDR3 length: 11 residues. V shed 2 bases and J shed 4 bases, with 5 bases lying between them. In DNA form, the CDR3 reads TGCAGCGTTGAACCGAGCTATGGCTACACCTTC. As protein: CSVEPSYGYTF.

V and J are TRBV11-2 and TRBJ1-2; tentatively, D is TRBD1 (6 bases). The CDR3 covers 16 residues. Germline V lookup: CDR1 SGHAT, CDR2 FQNNGV. Between the trimmed V and J ends, which lost 1 base and 4 bases, there was a span of 16 bases. The CDR3 reads CASSLGPTGSGYGYTF. CDR3 DNA sequence: TGTGCCAGCAGCTTAGGACCCACAGGGTCGGGCTATGGCTACACCTTC. The variable domain in full, completed from reference TRBV11-2 and TRBJ1-2, reads EAGVAQSPRYKIIEKRQSVAFWCNPISGHATLYWYQQILGQGPKLLIQFQNNGVVDDSQLPKDRFSAERLKGVDSTLKIQPAKLEDSAVYLCASSLGPTGSGYGYTFGSGTRLTVV.

This clone was observed once. The V call is TRBV6-6, the J call TRBJ2-1, with no clear D. Germline loops: CDR1 MNHNY, CDR2 SVGAGI (reference sequence). The CDR3 consists of 11 residues. Trimming stripped 5 bases from V and 6 bases from J, with 5 bases between. The CDR3 DNA follows: TGTGCCAGCAGTCTCGTCAATGAGCAGTTCTTC. Translation: CASSLVNEQFF.

V gene TRBV7-9 combines with J gene TRBJ2-2; D might be TRBD2 (5 bases). CDR1 and CDR2 (germline): SEHNR, FQNEAQ (reference sequence). The CDR3 length is 16 residues. V was shortened by 1 base and J by 5 bases, with 14 bases between the two germline ends. CDR3 sequence: CASSLGAGGGTGELFF. The DNA for the CDR3 is TGTGCCAGCAGCTTAGGAGCAGGCGGAGGAACCGGGGAGCTGTTTTTT.

V usage is TRBV19 and J usage is TRBJ1-5; TRBD1 might be the D (5 bases). The CDR3 is made up of 12 amino acids. Germline V CDR1 and CDR2: LNHDA, SQIVND (reference sequence). Trimming shortened V by 8 bases and J by 6 bases, and 11 bases separated the two germline ends. The CDR3: CASYGGFQPQHF. As DNA, the CDR3 is TGTGCCAGTTATGGGGGGTTTCAGCCCCAGCATTTT.

CDR3 nucleotides: TGCGCCAGCAGCCAAGAGGGGACTCCTACTAGCACAGATACGCAGTATTTT. Its translation is CASSQEGTPTSTDTQYF. This rearrangement joins TRBV4-3 to TRBJ2-3, with a tentative D call TRBD2 (6 bases). Trimming left V 0 bases short and J 0 bases short, with 13 bases between. Germline lookup yields CDR1 LGHNA and CDR2 YSLEER. The CDR3 has 17 residues.